A selection of T cell receptor beta chains follows, all from one sample in a study of post-analysis software for immune sequencing data. TCRdb reanalysed the PCR reads using MiXCR and keeps one entry per CDR3 protein. The sample has about 800,000 distinct CDR3 sequences, 30% seen once. Specimen: blood. Receptors were obtained from a girl aged 10-17 years with multiple sclerosis. Each CDR3 is given without its conserved first and last residue. The order of the fields is CDR3 length, J gene, V gene, CDR3 protein.

len: 11
j_gene: TRBJ1-1
v_gene: TRBV20-1
CDR3aa: SAAPPGGTEAF

len: 12
j_gene: TRBJ1-1
v_gene: TRBV20-1
CDR3aa: SAPVGILNTEAF

len: 15
j_gene: TRBJ2-1
v_gene: TRBV6-5
CDR3aa: ASSFYLSGSSYNEQF

len: 13
j_gene: TRBJ2-5
v_gene: TRBV4-1
CDR3aa: ASSQRSIEEETQY

len: 17
j_gene: TRBJ2-1
v_gene: TRBV24-1
CDR3aa: ATSDPGLAGGLSYNEQF

len: 10
j_gene: TRBJ1-5
v_gene: TRBV29-1
CDR3aa: SAGQTNQPQH

len: 13
j_gene: TRBJ2-5
v_gene: TRBV4-1
CDR3aa: ASRGTGALEETQY

len: 12
j_gene: TRBJ2-1
v_gene: TRBV24-1
CDR3aa: ATSARQVGNEQF

len: 10
j_gene: TRBJ1-5
v_gene: TRBV3-1
CDR3aa: ASGWFNQPQH

len: 12
j_gene: TRBJ1-2
v_gene: TRBV4-1
CDR3aa: ASSQERDISGYT

len: 11
j_gene: TRBJ1-1
v_gene: TRBV15
CDR3aa: ATSRDWGDGAF

len: 14
j_gene: TRBJ2-3
v_gene: TRBV15
CDR3aa: ATSRDRLAVTDTQY